The entry that follows covers one TCR beta chain sequence. What it recognizes is unknown. The entry originates in a study of cytomegalovirus exposure and HLA in healthy donors. Points from the study as a whole: Productive status was seen about 87% or about 30% of the time for most TCR beta V segments in an earlier analysis. The study listed some 160 cytomegalovirus-associated TCR beta chains.

The PCR made use of 60 Vbeta and 13 Jbeta primers. The table came from immunoSEQ multiplex PCR; TCRdb's copy has only in-frame clones and leaves some out. The sample has approximately 100,000 clones; roughly 84% are singletons. CDR1 is MNHEY and CDR2 is SMNVEV in the germline V gene (reference sequence). V lost 3 bases, J lost 4 bases, and 11 bases stayed unmatched. CDR3 length: 17 residues. The V call is TRBV27, the J call TRBJ1-4; 7 positions match TRBD1. The source is a woman between 18 and 29 years old in good health and CMV-seronegative. Sequencing input: PBMCs. For the CDR3, the DNA is TGTGCCAGCAGTTTCTCCTACCGGGACAGCGATAATGAAAAACTGTTTTTT. Its protein is CASSFSYRDSDNEKLFF.